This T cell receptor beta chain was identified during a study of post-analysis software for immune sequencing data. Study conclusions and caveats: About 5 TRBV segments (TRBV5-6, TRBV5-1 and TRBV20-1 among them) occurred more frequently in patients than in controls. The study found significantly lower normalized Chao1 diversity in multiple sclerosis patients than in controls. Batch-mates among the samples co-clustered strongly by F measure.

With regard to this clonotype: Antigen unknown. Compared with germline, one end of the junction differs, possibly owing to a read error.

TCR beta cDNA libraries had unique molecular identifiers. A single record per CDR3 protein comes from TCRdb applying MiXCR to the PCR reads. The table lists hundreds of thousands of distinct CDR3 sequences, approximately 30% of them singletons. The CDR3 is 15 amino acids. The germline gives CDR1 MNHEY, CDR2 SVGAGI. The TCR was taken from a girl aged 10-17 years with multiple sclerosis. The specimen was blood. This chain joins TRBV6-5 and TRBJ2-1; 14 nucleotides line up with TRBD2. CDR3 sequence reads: CGSRTSGGHHNEQFF. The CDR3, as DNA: TGTGGCAGCCGGACTAGCGGGGGGCATCACAATGAGCAGTTCTTC.